This T cell receptor beta chain was captured in a study of blood T cell repertoires in COVID-19. Study-wide context: The United States, Italy and Spain supplied acute and convalescent COVID-19 samples. From T cells, B-cell-depleted T cells, or PBMCs came the material, which was cDNA or gDNA.

Original processing notes: Using reference gene primer amplification, nucleated cell counts were estimated. TCRdb's copy holds only in-frame clones and misses some; the assay was immunoSEQ multiplex PCR. The V and J calls and the clone size are those of that table, but D and trimming were determined from the DNA. The sample lists fewer than 45,000 clones, less than 80% seen once, with about 10% in the top ten. Followed longitudinally, the Seattle patients had been enrolled during active infection. The sample comprised peripheral blood. This clonotype was obtained from a man aged 70 or older with COVID-19, enrolled during active disease.

The CDR3 sequence is CASSYSSGGGPYTF. CDR3 sequence (DNA): TGTGCCAGCAGTTACTCTTCAGGGGGCGGGCCCTACACCTTC. This chain connects TRBV6-2 or TRBV6-3 to TRBJ1-2; 8 bases are a match to TRBD1. Germline V gives CDR1 MNHEY, CDR2 SVGEGT. This CDR3 is 14 amino acids long. The J segment lost 10 bases and the V segment lost 0 bases, leaving 7 bases of the junction unmatched.